Sequencing of this TCR beta chain was carried out in a study of Graves' ophthalmopathy and Graves' hyperthyroidism. Broader study findings: Blood contained most expanded thyroid clonotypes exceeding 0.001 frequency. Separation of ophthalmopathy from stable hyperthyroidism was achieved by a 13-signature model, at approximately 87% sensitivity and roughly 77% specificity.

The authors amplified TCR beta CDR3 regions, and they did so from RNA transcripts for repertoire sequencing. RT-PCR in the first round used HTBI primers; a second-round multiplex PCR followed. TCRdb independently ran MiXCR on the multiplex PCR reads; one entry per CDR3 protein. In the table there are 900,000 to 1,200,000 distinct CDR3 sequences, 35% to 45% of which are singletons. Unmatched junction bases numbered 8, after V lost 9 bases and J lost 4 bases. The CDR3 sequence is 14 residues long. The germline V gene has CDR1 SNHLY and CDR2 FYNNEI. This clonotype was seen repeatedly, ten times or more. Its antigen is unidentified. Aged 18 to 65, hyperthyroidism patients had new diagnoses of under 2 months' duration. Diagnosis was based on clinical symptoms, serum thyroxine, TRAb, thyroid ultrasound and orbital computed tomography.

The rearrangement joins TRBV2 to TRBJ2-5; 10 nucleotides agree with TRBD2. Sequenced material: peripheral blood or thyroid tissue (not recorded which). This sequence originates from an adult man with Graves' hyperthyroidism. CDR3 sequence: CARRERGGVETQYF. CDR3 DNA: TGTGCCAGAAGAGAGCGGGGGGGCGTAGAGACCCAGTACTTC.